The T cell receptor (beta chain) under discussion was sequenced for a study of cytomegalovirus exposure and HLA in healthy donors (dated by TCRdb to the late 2010s). Looking at the study overall: According to a later analysis, one platform produced both the roughly 130 validation repertoires and the approximately 600 repertoires of the first cohort. Along with the roughly 700-subject first cohort, a separate validation cohort of approximately 110 different subjects was used. The study combined high-throughput TCR immunosequencing, statistical association of individual TCRs with disease status, and machine learning to predict cytomegalovirus infection status. The study aimed to test whether signatures of past pathogen exposure could be identified by cataloging public T cell receptors. Study-wide conclusions, independent of this receptor: Of the cluster scores, roughly 95% were above 0 in a later analysis, which found that TCRs clustered in the first cohort also tended to co-occur in the 110 or so validation repertoires. According to the authors, the approach could potentially be generalized to other disease states and immunological phenotypes. In vitro tests confirmed that three of the cytomegalovirus-associated TCR beta chains recognize cytomegalovirus antigens. Across donors, most TCR sequences were observed very rarely, whereas some public TCRs were present in many individuals. All 120 or so repertoires were used to score co-occurrence in the validation cohort in a later analysis, because that analysis had no HLA typing for the cohort. The classifier was reported to diagnose cytomegalovirus status with high specificity and sensitivity in both the original and validation cohorts. In the study, 164 TCR beta chains were listed as associated with cytomegalovirus.

The donors were included in the validation cohort of some 110 subjects, a group kept apart from the 666-subject first cohort. Notes on this clone: Its antigen target is currently unknown. Base qualities are missing; no much larger clone stands one base away.

The receptor library was made with the immunoSEQ multiplex PCR assay. Concerning the study's data processing: To diagnose cytomegalovirus status from the catalog of TCR beta chain sequences, a statistical classification framework was built. The table was pulled from immuneACCESS by TCRdb, which kept in-frame rearrangements only. Such tables lose some clones; where checked, under half of the loss comes from unresolved V genes, and the rest has no known cause. V and J calls and clone size are copied from that table; D and trimming were computed from the DNA. The sample table contains approximately 160,000 clones; only one count was recorded for roughly 90% of them. The ten largest make up around 2.3% of the sample. The CDR3 goes from the cysteine to the phenylalanine over 14 residues. Left in the record is the CDR3 DNA by itself, 42 bases read in frame from the first base. The junction shows trimming of 2 bases on V and 0 bases on J, plus 7 bases between the germline ends. The germline V gene (reference sequence) sets CDR1 to LNHDA and CDR2 to SQIVND.

Sequencing was carried out using PBMCs. This clonotype was obtained from a young woman in good health and CMV-seronegative. The rearranged segments are TRBV19 and TRBJ1-1, with the D gene not clear enough to name. The DNA sequence is given as TGTGCCAGTAGTATATCAGTTATGAACACTGAAGCTTTCTTT. The encoded protein is CASSISVMNTEAFF.